The clone carrying this T cell receptor beta chain was observed a handful of times. V was cut by 2 bases and J by 10 bases, with 12 bases left in between. Germline values: CDR1 ENHRY, CDR2 SYGVKD. The CDR3 spans 13 residues. TCRdb analysed the 5' RACE reads with MiXCR anew, one entry per CDR3 protein. The profile shows about 54,000 distinct CDR3 sequences, about a sixth of them singletons. Specimen: naive CD4+ T cells sorted from blood. Subset reported: naive CD4+ T cells, CD4+CD45RA+CD25-. The chain links TRBV10-3 to TRBJ2-1; D is perhaps TRBD1 or TRBD2 (5 bases each). The source of this sequence is a female donor with breast cancer. The CDR3 nucleotides read TGTGCCATCAGTGAGGTCGGGACCGCCGAGCAGTTCTTC. Residues: CAISEVGTAEQFF.